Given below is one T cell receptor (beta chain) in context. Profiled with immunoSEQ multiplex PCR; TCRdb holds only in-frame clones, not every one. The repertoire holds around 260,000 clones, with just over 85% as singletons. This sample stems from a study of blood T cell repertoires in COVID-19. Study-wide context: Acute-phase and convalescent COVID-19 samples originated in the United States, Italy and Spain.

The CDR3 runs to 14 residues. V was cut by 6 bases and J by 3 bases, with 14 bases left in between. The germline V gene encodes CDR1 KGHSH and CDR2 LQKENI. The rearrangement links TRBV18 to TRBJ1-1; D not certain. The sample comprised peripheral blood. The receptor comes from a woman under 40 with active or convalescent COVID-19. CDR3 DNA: TGTGCCAGCTCGCAAGAAGGGAGCGACACTGAAGCTTTCTTT. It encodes CASSQEGSDTEAFF.